Described below is a single T cell receptor beta chain sequence and its context. Germline V gene data show CDR1 as SGHVS and CDR2 as FNYEAQ. V was clipped by 3 bases and J by 5 bases, with 10 bases between them. This CDR3 comprises 13 residues. The sample belongs to a study of early T cells in non-severe SARS-CoV-2 infection. Study-level background: Chains from this unsorted whole-blood bulk RNA could not be paired.

Individually, cDNA molecules had unique molecular identifiers attached to them. From the 5' RACE reads, TCRdb called clonotypes with MiXCR, one entry per CDR3 protein. Counted here are about 83,000 distinct CDR3 sequences, more than 9% occurring once; the ten biggest clones make up approximately 8%. Sample: whole blood, taken at baseline. The receptor was derived from an adult who was a healthcare worker with PCR-confirmed SARS-CoV-2 infection or an uninfected control (not recorded which). The chain recombines TRBV7-6 with TRBJ2-5, with D possibly TRBD2 on 6 matching bases. The CDR3 DNA reads TGTGCCAGCAGCTTTGGGCGGGGTGAGACCCAGTACTTC. This translates into CASSFGRGETQYF.